This TCR beta chain emerged from a study of T-cell memory formation after mild COVID-19. Study overall: Clustering of TCRs was largely donor specific.

TCRdb reprocessed the 5' RACE reads via MiXCR and lists one record per CDR3 protein. The sample has roughly 600,000 distinct CDR3 sequences; around 17% are singletons. This TCR derives from an adult woman who had mild COVID-19 (a few samples of this study predate the infection). Cell type and time point are not known. The sample comprised PBMCs or a T cell subset sorted from them (not recorded which).

CDR3: CASSSAFRDTQYF. The CDR3 DNA follows: TGTGCCAGCAGCTCAGCCTTTAGGGATACGCAGTATTTT. V is TRBV7-6 and J is TRBJ2-3; D gene ambiguous. This CDR3 comprises 13 residues. Germline V gene data show CDR1 as SGHVS and CDR2 as FNYEAQ. V was clipped by 4 bases and J by 6 bases, with 11 bases between them.